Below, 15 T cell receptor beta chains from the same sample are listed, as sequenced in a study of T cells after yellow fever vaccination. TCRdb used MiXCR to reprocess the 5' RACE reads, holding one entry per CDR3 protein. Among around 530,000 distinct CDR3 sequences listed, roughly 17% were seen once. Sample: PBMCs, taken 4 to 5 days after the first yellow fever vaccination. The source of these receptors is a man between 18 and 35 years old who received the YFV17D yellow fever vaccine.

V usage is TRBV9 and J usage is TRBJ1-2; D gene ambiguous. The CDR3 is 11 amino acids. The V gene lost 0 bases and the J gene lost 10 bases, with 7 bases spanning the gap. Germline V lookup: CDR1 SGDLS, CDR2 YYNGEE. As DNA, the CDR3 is TGTGCCAGCAGCGTAGGACGGACCTACACCTTC. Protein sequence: CASSVGRTYTF. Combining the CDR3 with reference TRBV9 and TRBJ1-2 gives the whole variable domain DSGVTQTPKHLITATGQRVTLRCSPRSGDLSVYWYQQSLDQGLQFLIQYYNGEERAKGNILERFSAQQFPDLHSELNLSSLELGDSALYFCASSVGRTYTFGSGTRLTVV.

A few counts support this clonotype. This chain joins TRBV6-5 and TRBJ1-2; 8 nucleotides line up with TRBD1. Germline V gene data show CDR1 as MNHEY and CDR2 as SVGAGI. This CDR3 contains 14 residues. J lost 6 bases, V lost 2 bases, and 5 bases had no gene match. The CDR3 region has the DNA TGTGCCAGCAGTTACCTCAGGGGGCCTAATGGCTACACCTTC. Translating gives CASSYLRGPNGYTF.

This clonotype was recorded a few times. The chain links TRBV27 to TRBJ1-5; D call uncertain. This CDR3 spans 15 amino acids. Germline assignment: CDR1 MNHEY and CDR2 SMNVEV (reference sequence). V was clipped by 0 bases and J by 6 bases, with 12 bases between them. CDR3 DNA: TGTGCCAGCAGTTTATCCATCCCTCCCGGTCAGCCCCAGCATTTT. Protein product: CASSLSIPPGQPQHF.

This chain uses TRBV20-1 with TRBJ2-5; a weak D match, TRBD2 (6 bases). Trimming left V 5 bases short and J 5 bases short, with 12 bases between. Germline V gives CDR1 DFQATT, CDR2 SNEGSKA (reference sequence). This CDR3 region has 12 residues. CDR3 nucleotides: TGCAGTGCTGCCGGGAGCGGGGAGACCCAGTACTTC. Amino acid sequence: CSAAGSGETQYF.

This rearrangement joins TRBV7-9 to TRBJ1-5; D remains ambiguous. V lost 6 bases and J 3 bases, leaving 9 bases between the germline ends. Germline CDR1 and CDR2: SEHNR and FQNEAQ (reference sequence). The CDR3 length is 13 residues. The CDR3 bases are TGTGCCAGCAGGGACGGTAACAATCAGCCCCAGCATTTT. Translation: CASRDGNNQPQHF.

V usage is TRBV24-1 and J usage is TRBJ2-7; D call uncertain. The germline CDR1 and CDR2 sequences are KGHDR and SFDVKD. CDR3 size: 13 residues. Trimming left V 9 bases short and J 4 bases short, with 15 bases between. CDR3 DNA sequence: TGTGCCACCGTTGAACTTCCATATTACGAGCAGTACGTC. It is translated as CATVELPYYEQYV.

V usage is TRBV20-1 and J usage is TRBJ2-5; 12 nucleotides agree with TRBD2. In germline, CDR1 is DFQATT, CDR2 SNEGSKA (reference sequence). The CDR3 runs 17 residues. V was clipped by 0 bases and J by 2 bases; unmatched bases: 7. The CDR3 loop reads CSARDGLAGNNQETQYF. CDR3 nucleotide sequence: TGCAGTGCTAGAGATGGACTAGCGGGAAACAATCAAGAGACCCAGTACTTC.

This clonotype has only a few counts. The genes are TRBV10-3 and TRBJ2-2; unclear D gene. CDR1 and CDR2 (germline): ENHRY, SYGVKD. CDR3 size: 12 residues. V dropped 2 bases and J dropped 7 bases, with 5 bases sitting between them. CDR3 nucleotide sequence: TGTGCCATCAGTGAGGTGATCGGGGAGCTGTTTTTT. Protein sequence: CAISEVIGELFF.

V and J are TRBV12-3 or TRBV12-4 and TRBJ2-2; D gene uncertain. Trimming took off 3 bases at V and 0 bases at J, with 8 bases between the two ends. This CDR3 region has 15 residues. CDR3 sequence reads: CASSFFEANTGELFF. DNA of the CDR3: TGTGCCAGCAGTTTTTTTGAGGCGAACACCGGGGAGCTGTTTTTT.

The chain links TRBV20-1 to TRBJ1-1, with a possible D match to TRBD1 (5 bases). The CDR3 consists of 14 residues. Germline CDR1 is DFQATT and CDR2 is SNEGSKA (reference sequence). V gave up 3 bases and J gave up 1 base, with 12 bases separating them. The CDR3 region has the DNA TGCAGTGCTAGGAAGGGGACGTGGAACACTGAAGCTTTCTTT. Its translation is CSARKGTWNTEAFF.

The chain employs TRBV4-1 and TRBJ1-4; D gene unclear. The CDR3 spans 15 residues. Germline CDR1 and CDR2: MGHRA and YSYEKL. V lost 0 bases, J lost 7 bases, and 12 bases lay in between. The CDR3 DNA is TGCGCCAGCAGCCAAGACCCGGGTTTGGGTGAAAAACTGTTTTTT. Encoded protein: CASSQDPGLGEKLFF.

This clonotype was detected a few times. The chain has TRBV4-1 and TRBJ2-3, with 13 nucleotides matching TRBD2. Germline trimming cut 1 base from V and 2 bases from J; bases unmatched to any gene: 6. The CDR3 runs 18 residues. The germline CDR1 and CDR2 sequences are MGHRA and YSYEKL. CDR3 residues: CASSQGAGTSGVTDTQYF. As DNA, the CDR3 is TGCGCCAGCAGCCAAGGGGCCGGGACTAGCGGGGTCACAGATACGCAGTATTTT.

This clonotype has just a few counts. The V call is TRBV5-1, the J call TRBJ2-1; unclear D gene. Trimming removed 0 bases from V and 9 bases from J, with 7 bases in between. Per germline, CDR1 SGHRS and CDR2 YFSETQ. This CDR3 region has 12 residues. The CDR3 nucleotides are TGCGCCAGCAGCTTGGCCAAGGTTGAGCAGTTCTTC. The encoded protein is CASSLAKVEQFF.

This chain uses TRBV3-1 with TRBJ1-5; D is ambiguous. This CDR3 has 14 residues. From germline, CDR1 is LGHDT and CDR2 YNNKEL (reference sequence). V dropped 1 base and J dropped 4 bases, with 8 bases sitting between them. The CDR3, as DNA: TGTGCCAGCAGCCAAGGTGCGGCGAATCAGCCCCAGCATTTT. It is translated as CASSQGAANQPQHF.

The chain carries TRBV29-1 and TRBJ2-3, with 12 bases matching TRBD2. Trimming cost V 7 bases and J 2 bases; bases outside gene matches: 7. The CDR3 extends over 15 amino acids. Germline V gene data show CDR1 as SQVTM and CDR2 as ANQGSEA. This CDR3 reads CSANPSGGATDTQYF. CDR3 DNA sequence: TGCAGCGCGAACCCTAGCGGGGGGGCCACAGATACGCAGTATTTT.